Reported below is one T cell receptor beta chain. What it recognizes is unknown. The donors formed part of the approximately 110-subject validation cohort, distinct from the roughly 700-subject first cohort. The CDR3 has 12 amino acids. Trimming left V 4 bases short and J 8 bases short, with 9 bases between. Germline CDR1 and CDR2: KGHSH and LQKENI. This sample is part of a study of cytomegalovirus exposure and HLA in healthy donors. Findings and limits, study-wide: Most TCR sequences were seen very rarely across donors, but some public TCRs occurred in many. Cytomegalovirus-associated TCR beta chains were listed, numbering some 170.

Clones were sequenced by immunoSEQ multiplex PCR, and TCRdb holds only the in-frame ones, with some missing. The sample consists of around 200,000 clones, 84% of them appearing once. The sequenced sample consisted of PBMCs. This sequence joins TRBV18 and TRBJ2-1; D gene unclear. The sequence was collected from a woman between 18 and 30 years old in good health and CMV-seropositive. The chain's CDR3 is CASSQNRDEQFF. The CDR3 DNA sequence: TGTGCCAGCTCACAAAACAGAGATGAGCAGTTCTTC.